This T cell receptor (beta chain) came from a study of T-cell memory formation after mild COVID-19. The V segment lost 6 bases and the J segment 3 bases; nucleotides outside the gene matches: 11. CDR3 length: 16 amino acids. Per the germline V gene, CDR1 is MNHEY and CDR2 is SMNVEV (reference sequence). Using its own MiXCR run on the 5' RACE reads, TCRdb lists one record per CDR3 protein. The profile shows around 190,000 distinct CDR3 sequences, 15% to 20% of them singletons. The specimen was PBMCs or a T cell subset sorted from them (not recorded which). This receptor was obtained from a man younger than 35 who had mild COVID-19 (a few samples of this study predate the infection). Cell type and time point are not known. This rearrangement joins TRBV27 to TRBJ1-5, with 7 positions matching TRBD1. The CDR3, as DNA: TGTGCCAGCAGGCGACCGACAGGGACCCTCAATCAGCCCCAGCATTTT. Translating gives CASRRPTGTLNQPQHF.